There are many counts of the clone carrying this T cell receptor beta chain. Germline loops: CDR1 DFQATT, CDR2 SNEGSKA (reference sequence). The CDR3 extends over 13 amino acids. This sample stems from a study of CD8+CD57+ T cells in acquired aplastic anemia. Sequenced patients had shown CD8+CD57+ cell expansion by flow cytometry. With no exception, the patients had severe acquired aplastic anemia. Each patient gave a blood sample that was collected before any therapy had been received. The TCR beta profiling, which covered VDJ combination and CDR3 sequence, was carried out using genomic DNA as the template. TCRdb called the reads again in MiXCR, with one record for every CDR3 protein. The data show about 160,000 distinct CDR3 sequences, around 43% seen once.

The rearrangement uses TRBV20-1 and TRBJ1-1, with D perhaps matching TRBD1 (6 bases). Sequencing used sorted CD4+, CD8+, or CD8+CD57+ T cells (not recorded which) from PBMCs. This TCR came from a human donor with aplastic anemia. CDR3 DNA: TGCGTCGGTGTTGGGGGCGCCGGGACTGAAGCTTTCTTT. It encodes CVGVGGAGTEAFF.